This TCR beta chain was sequenced for a study of cytomegalovirus exposure and HLA in healthy donors. The ends lost 5 bases at V and 10 bases at J; junction bases unmatched: 15. In germline, CDR1 is GTSNPN, CDR2 SVGIG (reference sequence). The CDR3 runs 14 residues. This clone was seen once. PCR was performed using 60 Vbeta and 13 Jbeta primers. Clones were read by immunoSEQ multiplex PCR, and TCRdb kept only the in-frame ones, dropping some. The sample carries about 180,000 clones, about 69% recorded once. Source material: PBMCs. This chain links TRBV30 with TRBJ2-7; TRBD1 aligns across 9 bases. The source is a male donor in good health and CMV-seronegative. The CDR3 nucleotides read TGTGCCTGGGATCCCGGGACAGGGATATTTGATCAGTACTTC. This codes for CAWDPGTGIFDQYF.